Here is one T cell receptor beta chain with its context. Original processing notes: Scientists estimated how many nucleated cells there were by amplifying reference gene primers. Clones were read by immunoSEQ multiplex PCR, and TCRdb kept only the in-frame ones, dropping some. V and J calls and clone size are copied from that table; D and trimming were computed from the DNA. The sample includes around 140,000 clones, about nine tenths of them seen just once. Participants had their cohort set by participant-reported clinical history. Within 2 weeks before study entry, exposed participants met a COVID-19 case. The CDR3 loop spans 15 amino acids. The trim removed 6 bases at V and 1 base at J, leaving 8 bases unmatched. From germline, CDR1 is SNHLY and CDR2 FYNNEI. This sample is part of a study of blood T cell repertoires in COVID-19. Study as a whole: Both acute and convalescent COVID-19 samples were obtained from the United States, Italy and Spain.

The gene calls are TRBV2 and TRBJ2-5, with 7 nucleotides matching TRBD2. Sequences were obtained from PBMCs or T cells enriched from blood (not recorded which). The sequence came from a woman aged 35 to 49 who had been exposed to COVID-19. The CDR3 nucleotides are TGTGCCAGCAGGGGGGGGAACCCCGGCCAAGAGACCCAGTACTTC. Residues: CASRGGNPGQETQYF.